Listed below are T cell receptor beta chains from one sample, sequenced in a study of T cells after yellow fever vaccination. Using its own MiXCR run on the 5' RACE reads, TCRdb lists one record per CDR3 protein. The repertoire has some 350,000 distinct CDR3 sequences, 8% to 10% of them found once; the top ten carry more than 15%. The sample here was PBMCs, taken on the day of the first yellow fever vaccination. Source of these receptors: a man between 18 and 35 years old who received the YFV17D yellow fever vaccine. Each CDR3 is given with its conserved first and last residue. The D gene is left open where the match is weak. Size is stated for part of the rows, as once, few or many counts, or as a class when the clone is expanded.

TRBJ2-1 | few | TRBV4-1 | . | TGCGCCAGCAGCCCGGCAGTTGGGGGGAGCTCCTACAATGAGCAGTTCTTC | CASSPAVGGSSYNEQFF
TRBJ2-3 | few | TRBV3-1 | TRBD1 | TGTGCCAGCAGCCAAGATTTCCCAGGGGGCAGGACAGATACGCAGTATTTT | CASSQDFPGGRTDTQYF
TRBJ1-2 | . | TRBV18 | TRBD1 | TGTGCCAGCTCACCTTCCGGGACAGGGGGTCGAGGCTACACCTTC | CASSPSGTGGRGYTF
TRBJ2-3 | . | TRBV6-5 | TRBD2 | TGTGCCAGCAGTTACTTACGCGGACTAGCGGGGGGGGCAGATACGCAGTATTTT | CASSYLRGLAGGADTQYF
TRBJ2-3 | few | TRBV7-2 | . | TGTGCCAGCAGCTTAGTACCTGCCTTCGATACGCAGTATTTT | CASSLVPAFDTQYF
TRBJ2-5 | many | TRBV29-1 | TRBD1 | TGCAGCGTTGAAGACCCCCTAATGCAGGGGGAAGAGACCCAGTACTTC | CSVEDPLMQGEETQYF
TRBJ1-2 | . | TRBV5-1 | . | TGCGCCAGCAGCTTAGCCCGCCCGGGGGATGGCTACACCTTC | CASSLARPGDGYTF
TRBJ2-2 | . | TRBV14 | TRBD2 | TGTGCCAGCAGCCAAGAGGGAGGACTAGCGGGAATTACCGGGGAGCTGTTTTTT | CASSQEGGLAGITGELFF
TRBJ1-2 | . | TRBV29-1 | . | TGCAGCGTGACGGAGTCTATTAACTATGGCTACACCTTC | CSVTESINYGYTF
TRBJ1-1 | few | TRBV7-3 | . | TGTGCCAGCAGCCCTACTGGACGGCTCGCCGAAGCTTTCTTT | CASSPTGRLAEAFF
TRBJ2-2 | . | TRBV28 | TRBD1 | TGTGCCAGCACAGACAGGGTGTTTATGACCGGGGAGCTGTTTTTT | CASTDRVFMTGELFF
TRBJ2-2 | . | TRBV7-9 | . | TGTGCCAGCAGCGGCGCCGACAGCCGCTCGAACACCGGGGAGCTGTTTTTT | CASSGADSRSNTGELFF
TRBJ2-7 | many | TRBV7-6 | . | TGTGCCAGCAGCTTAGCGCAAGTCAGCTACGAGCAGTACTTC | CASSLAQVSYEQYF
TRBJ2-2 | few | TRBV10-3 | . | TGTGCCATCAGTGGGGCAGGGGCGACCGGGGAGCTGTTTTTT | CAISGAGATGELFF
TRBJ2-7 | many | TRBV20-1 | TRBD1 | TGCAGTGCTCCCGGGACAGGCCCCTACGAGCAGTACTTC | CSAPGTGPYEQYF
TRBJ2-5 | . | TRBV20-1 | TRBD2 | TGCAGTGCTAGAGGGGGGAGGGTGCTCCAAGAGACCCAGTACTTC | CSARGGRVLQETQYF
TRBJ1-2 | few | TRBV14 | . | TGTGCCAGCAGCCAAGGGACTTACTATGGCTACACCTTC | CASSQGTYYGYTF
TRBJ2-2 | few | TRBV12-3/TRBV12-4 | TRBD1 | TGTGCCAGCAGAGGGGACAGTTGGAGCGCGAACACCGGGGAGCTGTTTTTT | CASRGDSWSANTGELFF
TRBJ2-6 | . | TRBV7-2 | TRBD1 | TGTGCCAGCAGCTTCGGACAGGGGGCGCGTGGGGCCAACGTCCTGACTTTC | CASSFGQGARGANVLTF
TRBJ1-2 | few | TRBV12-3/TRBV12-4 | . | TGTGCCAGCAGACAAGGGTTTGGCTACACCTTC | CASRQGFGYTF
TRBJ2-5 | . | TRBV27 | TRBD1 | TGTGCCAGCAGTTGGGGGACAGGGTTGGGGACCCATTACTTC | CASSWGTGLGTHYF
TRBJ2-5 | . | TRBV5-4 | TRBD2 | TGTGCCAGCAGCTGGGGGGGGACTAGCAGACAAGAGACCCAGTACTTC | CASSWGGTSRQETQYF
TRBJ2-3 | few | TRBV6-1 | TRBD2 | TGTGCCAGCAGTGTGACTAGCGGGGAGTATGATACGCAGTATTTT | CASSVTSGEYDTQYF
TRBJ2-7 | . | TRBV5-6 | . | TGTGCCAGCAGCCTCCGACGGATCTACGAGCAGTACTTC | CASSLRRIYEQYF
TRBJ2-3 | few | TRBV4-3 | . | TGCGCCAGCAGCCCGGCAGATAGGGTCGCAGATACGCAGTATTTT | CASSPADRVADTQYF
TRBJ1-1 | many | TRBV5-1 | TRBD1 | TGCGCCAGTCGACAGGGATGGGACACTGAAGCTTTCTTT | CASRQGWDTEAFF
TRBJ2-3 | few | TRBV5-6 | . | TGTGCCAGCAGCTTTTCACGTCGGGATACGCAGTATTTT | CASSFSRRDTQYF
TRBJ2-7 | . | TRBV5-6 | . | TGTGCCAGCAGCGTGGCGGGCTTGACCTACGAGCAGTACTTC | CASSVAGLTYEQYF
TRBJ2-6 | many | TRBV10-3 | . | TGTGCCATCAGTGAGTCTGGGGGTGGTGGGGCCAACGTCCTGACTTTC | CAISESGGGGANVLTF
TRBJ1-2 | few | TRBV3-1 | . | TGTGCCAGCAGCCGGGGGGATGGCTACACCTTC | CASSRGDGYTF
TRBJ2-1 | many | TRBV7-3 | . | TGTGCCAGCAGTCTCTTCCGGGCCTCCTACAATGAGCAGTTCTTC | CASSLFRASYNEQFF
TRBJ2-3 | . | TRBV5-4 | TRBD2 | TGTGCCAGCAGCGTCAGACTAGCGGGGACACACACAGATACGCAGTATTTT | CASSVRLAGTHTDTQYF
TRBJ2-3 | few | TRBV27 | TRBD2 | TGTGCCAGCAGTTTATTATTTCTAGCGGGGAACACAGATACGCAGTATTTT | CASSLLFLAGNTDTQYF
TRBJ2-5 | . | TRBV18 | . | TGTGCCAGCTCACCACTACCCGGAGGAGAGACCCAGTACTTC | CASSPLPGGETQYF
TRBJ1-1 | many | TRBV7-9 | TRBD1 | TGTGCCAGCAGCTTCGGGACAGGTTTCTTGGACACTGAAGCTTTCTTT | CASSFGTGFLDTEAFF
TRBJ2-3 | . | TRBV2 | . | TGTGCCAGCAAGGAGTTGACAGCCCTCACAGATACGCAGTATTTT | CASKELTALTDTQYF
TRBJ1-6 | many | TRBV27 | . | TGTGCCAGCAGTTTTGTTGGTTCACCCCTCCACTTT | CASSFVGSPLHF
TRBJ1-2 | many | TRBV3-1 | . | TGTGCCAGCAGCCAAGCCAGGGGAAATGGCTACACCTTC | CASSQARGNGYTF
TRBJ1-1 | . | TRBV12-3/TRBV12-4 | TRBD1 | TGTGCCAGCAGTTGGGGACAGAAAGCTTTCTTT | CASSWGQKAFF
TRBJ2-1 | . | TRBV18 | . | TGTGCCAGCTCACCAGCGGAGGGACTCTACAATGAGCAGTTCTTC | CASSPAEGLYNEQFF
TRBJ2-2 | few | TRBV11-1 | . | TGTGCCAGCAGTACGGGACCAACGAACACCGGGGAGCTGTTTTTT | CASSTGPTNTGELFF
TRBJ2-2 | few | TRBV12-3/TRBV12-4 | . | TGTGCCAGCAGTTCCGGTTCCACAGGGACCGGGGAGCTGTTTTTT | CASSSGSTGTGELFF
TRBJ2-7 | . | TRBV15 | . | TGTGCCACCAGCAGAGATGTCCGGGGGCCCTACGAGCAGTACTTC | CATSRDVRGPYEQYF
TRBJ2-5 | few | TRBV12-3/TRBV12-4 | . | TGTGCCAGCAGTTTCCAAGGGGGGCGAGGAGAGACCCAGTACTTC | CASSFQGGRGETQYF
TRBJ2-2 | few | TRBV5-1 | . | TGCGCCAGCAGCTACGGGACTCAGAACACCGGGGAGCTGTTTTTT | CASSYGTQNTGELFF
TRBJ1-2 | few | TRBV7-6 | TRBD1 | TGTGCCAGCAGCGCGGCAGGGGGCTATGGCTACACCTTC | CASSAAGGYGYTF
TRBJ2-2 | . | TRBV7-2 | . | TGTGCCAGCAGGCCCTTTGGGGAGAACACCGGGGAGCTGTTTTTT | CASRPFGENTGELFF
TRBJ2-3 | . | TRBV10-3 | . | TGTGCCATCAGGGCAGAAAGCACAGATACGCAGTATTTT | CAIRAESTDTQYF
TRBJ2-3 | . | TRBV24-1 | TRBD1 | TGTGCCACCAGTCCCGGACAGGACCGCACAGATACGCAGTATTTT | CATSPGQDRTDTQYF
TRBJ2-7 | few | TRBV7-9 | . | TGTGCCAGCAGCCTCCGGACAGACGAGCAGTACTTC | CASSLRTDEQYF
TRBJ1-1 | . | TRBV20-1 | . | TGCAGTGCTAGGAGTGCACAGAACACTGAAGCTTTCTTT | CSARSAQNTEAFF
TRBJ1-2 | . | TRBV4-1 | . | TGCGCCAGCAGCTTTCGGAAGGAGACCTATGGCTACACCTTC | CASSFRKETYGYTF
TRBJ1-1 | . | TRBV20-1 | . | TGCAGTGCTAGCGAGAACAGCCCTGAAGCTTTCTTT | CSASENSPEAFF
TRBJ2-4 | . | TRBV6-1 | TRBD2 | TGTGCCAGCAGGACTAGCGGGGGGAACATTCAGTACTTC | CASRTSGGNIQYF
TRBJ2-5 | . | TRBV12-3/TRBV12-4 | . | TGTGCCAGCAGCATACGGACAGTCCAAGAGACCCAGTACTTC | CASSIRTVQETQYF
TRBJ1-5 | . | TRBV20-1 | TRBD1 | TGCAGTGCTAAGGAGGACAGGGGTAATCAGCCCCAGCATTTT | CSAKEDRGNQPQHF